This passage covers 21 T cell receptor beta chains from one sample sequenced in a study of T cell responses to AZD1222 COVID-19 vaccine. Profiled with immunoSEQ multiplex PCR; TCRdb holds only in-frame clones, not every one. Of about 150,000 clones in the sample, about 93% were seen once. Sample: peripheral blood, taken on day 0 of MenACWY control vaccination. The receptor set was obtained from an adult in good health.

V is TRBV4-2 and J is TRBJ1-5; D uncertain. V was shortened by 4 bases and J by 1 base, with 11 bases between the two germline ends. Germline CDR1 reads LGHNA; CDR2 reads YNFKEQ. This CDR3 comprises 15 residues. The CDR3 here is CASSPRSVSNQPQHF. In nucleotides, the CDR3 is TGTGCCAGCAGCCCTAGATCCGTAAGCAATCAGCCCCAGCATTTT.

V usage is TRBV5-4 and J usage is TRBJ2-7, with TRBD2 matching over 7 bases. This CDR3 spans 15 amino acids. The V segment lost 3 bases and the J segment 2 bases; nucleotides outside the gene matches: 8. From germline, CDR1 is SGHNT and CDR2 YYREEE (reference sequence). This CDR3 reads CASSSGGLTPYEQYF. The CDR3 region has the DNA TGTGCCAGCAGCTCCGGGGGACTAACTCCCTACGAGCAGTACTTC.

The CDR3 nucleotides read TGCGCCAGCAGAATGGGCGGGAACACCGGGGAGCTGTTTTTT. Protein product: CASRMGGNTGELFF. The chain carries TRBV5-1 and TRBJ2-2; no reliable D call. Germline V gene data show CDR1 as SGHRS and CDR2 as YFSETQ. There are 14 residues in the CDR3. The V and J ends lost 5 bases and 1 base respectively, with 9 bases between them.

The chain carries TRBV4-1 and TRBJ2-3; D is undetermined. Trimming stripped 1 base from V and 5 bases from J, with 4 bases between. CDR3 length equals 12 residues. Looked up from germline, CDR1 is MGHRA and CDR2 is YSYEKL. This chain's CDR3 is CASSQVVDTQYF. CDR3 bases: TGCGCCAGCAGCCAAGTAGTAGATACGCAGTATTTT.

The chain joins TRBV28 to TRBJ1-5, with a weak D call TRBD1 (5 bases). CDR3 length: 15 amino acids. Trimming cost V 6 bases and J 5 bases, with 17 bases left between them. Per germline, CDR1 MDHEN and CDR2 SYDVKM. The CDR3 coding sequence is TGTGCCAGCAGCGCGGACATAGGGGATTATCAGCCCCAGCATTTT. This encodes CASSADIGDYQPQHF.

CDR3 bases: TGTGCCAGCAGCTGGGACAGGGGTCAATCACCCCTCCACTTT. It specifies CASSWDRGQSPLHF. J is TRBJ1-6 and V is TRBV11-2; TRBD1 aligns across 10 bases. V lost 4 bases to trimming and J lost 10 bases; unmatched junction nucleotides: 4. The CDR3 is made up of 14 amino acids. Germline assignment: CDR1 SGHAT and CDR2 FQNNGV.

This chain connects TRBV29-1 to TRBJ1-2; 8 bases map to TRBD1. CDR3 size: 13 residues. Germline-derived CDR1 and CDR2 are SQVTM and ANQGSEA. V dropped 8 bases and J dropped 4; count of bases not matched to a gene: 9. The DNA of the CDR3 is TGCAGCATAAACAGGGGGTTGGGCTATGGCTACACCTTC. The encoded protein is CSINRGLGYGYTF.

As DNA, the CDR3 is TGTGCCAGCAGTTTCTCCGGACTAGCGGGAGGGCCATTGACAGATACGCAGTATTTT. It is translated as CASSFSGLAGGPLTDTQYF. The V and J genes are TRBV27 and TRBJ2-3, with 15 bases identical to TRBD2. The J segment lost 3 bases and the V segment lost 3 bases, leaving 10 bases of the junction unmatched. This CDR3 is 19 amino acids long. The germline V gene has CDR1 MNHEY and CDR2 SMNVEV (reference sequence).

The gene calls are TRBV19 and TRBJ1-2; the D is unclear. The V gene lost 5 bases and the J gene lost 4 bases, with 17 bases spanning the gap. The CDR3 is made up of 15 amino acids. From germline, CDR1 is LNHDA and CDR2 SQIVND (reference sequence). CDR3 in amino acids: CASSSDAPWGYGYTF. CDR3 nucleotides: TGTGCCAGTAGTTCCGACGCTCCTTGGGGCTATGGCTACACCTTC.

The rearrangement joins TRBV27 to TRBJ1-5, with 9 bases identical to TRBD1. The CDR3 consists of 15 residues. V shed 6 bases, J shed 7 bases, and the junction held 10 bases outside the gene matches. Germline CDR1 and CDR2: MNHEY and SMNVEV (reference sequence). CDR3 amino acids: CASRTGQGGGQPQHF. CDR3 DNA sequence: TGTGCCAGCAGGACGGGACAGGGCGGAGGGCAGCCCCAGCATTTT.

This rearrangement joins TRBV11-3 to TRBJ2-1; 13 positions agree with TRBD2. The CDR3 consists of 18 residues. Germline V gives CDR1 SGHNT, CDR2 YENEEA. Trimming cost V 4 bases and J 3 bases; bases outside gene matches: 9. This CDR3 is CASSSTSGRASGYNEQFF. For the CDR3, the DNA is TGTGCCAGCAGCTCTACTAGCGGGAGGGCCTCGGGCTACAATGAGCAGTTCTTC. The full variable domain, completed using reference TRBV11-3 and TRBJ2-1, is EAGVVQSPRYKIIEKKQPVAFWCNPISGHNTLYWYLQNLGQGPELLIRYENEEAVDDSQLPKDRFSAERLKGVDSTLKIQPAELGDSAVYLCASSSTSGRASGYNEQFFGPGTRLTVL.

The chain joins TRBV12-3 or TRBV12-4 to TRBJ1-2, with 8 bases that match TRBD1. After removal of 6 bases from V and 8 bases from J, the junction contained 2 bases not matched to a gene. CDR3 length: 11 amino acids. This CDR3 reads CASRAGGGYTF. The CDR3 DNA reads as TGTGCCAGCAGAGCAGGGGGCGGCTACACCTTC.

The chain uses TRBV5-1 and TRBJ1-2; D is possibly TRBD1 (6 bases). Per germline, CDR1 SGHRS and CDR2 YFSETQ. With 0 bases removed from V and 3 bases from J, the gap between germline ends came to 9 bases. This CDR3 has 14 amino acids. The CDR3 is CASSLGAGDYGYTF. CDR3 coding DNA: TGCGCCAGCAGCTTGGGGGCAGGGGACTATGGCTACACCTTC.

The V call is TRBV5-8, the J call TRBJ1-5; possible D gene TRBD1, 5 bases. Germline values: CDR1 SGHTS, CDR2 YDEGEE. The CDR3 runs 17 residues. The V and J ends lost 4 bases and 0 bases respectively, with 17 bases between them. CDR3: CASSLDYRRYSNQPQHF. In nucleotides, the CDR3 is TGTGCCAGCAGCCTGGACTACAGGAGATATAGCAATCAGCCCCAGCATTTT.

The chain is built from TRBV6-6 and TRBJ2-3; 9 bases line up with TRBD2. V shed 5 bases, J shed 4 bases, and the junction held 10 bases outside the gene matches. CDR3 length equals 16 residues. The V gene's germline CDR1 is MNHNY and CDR2 SVGAGI (reference sequence). This CDR3 is CASSPQAGGFADTQYF. The CDR3 nucleotides are TGTGCCAGCAGTCCCCAAGCGGGAGGATTCGCAGATACGCAGTATTTT.

The chain has TRBV30 and TRBJ2-7, with D perhaps matching TRBD2 (5 bases). Trimming pared 0 bases from V and 2 bases from J, leaving 17 bases between. CDR1 and CDR2 (germline): GTSNPN, SVGIG (reference sequence). This CDR3 comprises 16 residues. CDR3 nucleotide sequence: TGTGCCTGGAGTGTCCTGCCCCGGACTGGAGCCTACGAGCAGTACTTC. It encodes CAWSVLPRTGAYEQYF.

With respect to this clone: This same CDR3 is encoded by further DNA sequences in the sample. The genes are TRBV28 and TRBJ1-2, with TRBD1 matching 10 bases. V trimming: 5 bases; J trimming: 2 bases; junction bases outside the gene matches: 2. This CDR3 has 14 residues. The V gene's germline CDR1 is MDHEN and CDR2 SYDVKM. This chain's CDR3 is CASSLGQGNYGYTF. In DNA form, the CDR3 reads TGTGCCAGCAGTCTGGGACAGGGGAACTATGGCTACACCTTC.

J is TRBJ1-5 and V is TRBV6-5, with 10 bases that match TRBD1. The CDR3 runs 13 residues. Germline assignment: CDR1 MNHEY and CDR2 SVGAGI. Germline trimming cut 8 bases from V and 6 bases from J; bases unmatched to any gene: 4. This CDR3 reads CASLRDRGQPQHF. DNA of the CDR3: TGTGCCAGCTTACGGGACAGGGGTCAGCCCCAGCATTTT.

The chain combines TRBV11-2 with TRBJ2-7; 9 bases are a match to TRBD1. CDR1 and CDR2 (germline): SGHAT, FQNNGV. V was pared by 3 bases and J by 6 bases, with 12 bases of the junction left unmatched. The length of the CDR3 is 16 residues. The CDR3 bases are TGTGCCAGCAGCTTGACGCCCGGGACAGGGTATAGCGAGCAGTACTTC. The encoded protein is CASSLTPGTGYSEQYF.

The CDR3 DNA follows: TGCGCCAGCAGCACGACACAGGGGGCCATGAACACTGAAGCTTTCTTT. Translated: CASSTTQGAMNTEAFF. The V and J genes are TRBV5-1 and TRBJ1-1, with TRBD1 matching over 9 bases. Germline CDR1 is SGHRS and CDR2 is YFSETQ. V lost 4 bases, J lost 0 bases, and 7 bases stayed unmatched. The CDR3 consists of 16 residues.

V gene TRBV3-1 (or the pseudogene TRBV3-2) combines with J gene TRBJ1-5; maybe TRBD1 (5 bases). This CDR3 has 14 residues. V lost 1 base and J 7 bases, leaving 11 bases between the germline ends. In germline, CDR1 is LGHDT, CDR2 YNNKEL (reference sequence). In DNA, the CDR3 is TGTGCCAGCAGCCAAGTAGGGACCAGGCAGCCCCAGCATTTT. This encodes CASSQVGTRQPQHF.